A single sample gave rise to the 18 T cell receptor beta chains below, sequenced in a study of T cell repertoires in cytomegalovirus infection. Each CDR3 protein is one row after TCRdb ran MiXCR on the reads. The sample lists roughly 760,000 distinct CDR3 sequences; roughly 35% were seen once. The sequenced sample consisted of PBMCs. These receptors were taken from a human donor in good health (CMV status not recorded). Some clones in this sample may be carry-over from other donors' samples.

The chain employs TRBV29-1 and TRBJ2-7, with D perhaps matching TRBD1 or TRBD2 (6 bases each). The length of the CDR3 is 14 residues. The V end was cut by 4 bases, the J end by 6 bases, with 19 bases between. Germline V gene sequence: CDR1 SQVTM, CDR2 ANQGSEA. The CDR3 sequence is CSVAMDGGGSEQYF. The DNA for the CDR3 is TGCAGCGTTGCCATGGACGGAGGGGGATCCGAGCAGTACTTC.

Comments on this clonotype: Its ends do not fully match the called genes, so a read error is possible. The gene calls are TRBV7-2 and TRBJ2-2; D is perhaps TRBD2 (5 bases). The CDR3 is 15 residues long. CDR1 and CDR2 (germline): SGHTA, FQGNSA. CDR3 in DNA: TGTGCCAGCATCTTAGTACGGGGTAACACCGGGGAGCTGTTTTTT. This gives the protein CASILVRGNTGELFF.

The genes are TRBV28 and TRBJ1-4, with D tentatively TRBD1 (5 bases). CDR3 length: 14 amino acids. V lost 5 bases to trimming and J lost 7 bases, with 14 bases between them. Germline CDR1 and CDR2: MDHEN and SYDVKM. CDR3 DNA: TGTGCCAGCAGTGCCGGGGGAAAGGGTGAAAAACTGTTTTTT. This translates into CASSAGGKGEKLFF.

The rearrangement links TRBV5-6 to TRBJ2-7; a weak D match, TRBD2 (5 bases). CDR1 is SGHDT and CDR2 is YYEEEE in the germline V gene. V was trimmed by 3 bases and J by 3 bases, leaving 13 bases between them. This CDR3 has 14 residues. The CDR3 sequence: CASSWQVGSYEQYF. The CDR3 DNA reads TGTGCCAGCAGCTGGCAAGTGGGGAGCTACGAGCAGTACTTC.

This chain joins TRBV23-1 and TRBJ2-7, with TRBD1 matching 10 bases. TRBV23-1 is placed among ORFs of uncertain function. The V and J ends lost 2 bases and 2 bases, in that order; junction bases with no gene match: 9. The CDR3 spans 17 residues. CDR3 DNA sequence: TGCGCCAGCAGTCAAGAAAGACGGGACAGGGGAGCCTACGAGCAGTACTTC. It specifies CASSQERRDRGAYEQYF.

The chain links TRBV7-2 to TRBJ1-2, with D maybe TRBD1 (5 bases). This CDR3 is 15 amino acids long. V was cut by 5 bases and J by 1 base, with 14 bases left in between. Germline loops: CDR1 SGHTA, CDR2 FQGNSA. CDR3 sequence: CASSPRGGFNYGYTF. DNA of the CDR3: TGTGCCAGCAGCCCTCGGGGCGGATTTAACTATGGCTACACCTTC.

V and J are TRBV7-6 and TRBJ2-3; D is ambiguous. Trimming took off 0 bases at V and 0 bases at J, with 10 bases between the two ends. This CDR3 comprises 16 residues. Germline V gives CDR1 SGHVS, CDR2 FNYEAQ. CDR3 coding DNA: TGTGCCAGCAGCTTAGCCACAGCTTTTAGCACAGATACGCAGTATTTT. Translation: CASSLATAFSTDTQYF.

Many counts were recorded for this clonotype. The chain joins TRBV7-8 to TRBJ2-1; no firm D call. Per germline, CDR1 SGHVS and CDR2 FQNEAQ. This CDR3 is built from 11 residues. V was cut by 2 bases and J by 9 bases, with 5 bases left in between. The CDR3 spells CASSLFAEQFF. The CDR3 nucleotides are TGTGCCAGCAGCTTATTTGCTGAGCAGTTCTTC.

The J gene is TRBJ2-1, the V gene TRBV27; 10 bases are shared with TRBD2. The CDR3 runs 16 residues. CDR1 MNHEY and CDR2 SMNVEV come from the germline V gene (reference sequence). The V gene end was trimmed by 7 bases and the J gene end by 12 bases; junction bases not matched to a gene: 18. CDR3: CASNPTGTSDLRGQFF. The CDR3 coding sequence is TGTGCCAGCAACCCGACGGGGACTAGCGATTTACGTGGGCAGTTCTTC.

This clonotype was detected only a few times. The J gene is TRBJ2-1, the V gene TRBV20-1; TRBD1 matches at 7 bases. The junction had 18 bases not matched to a gene; V was cut back by 5 bases and J by 8 bases. Germline assignment: CDR1 DFQATT and CDR2 SNEGSKA (reference sequence). This CDR3 region has 16 residues. CDR3 region: CSAPRLTGLAHDEQFF. In DNA form, the CDR3 reads TGCAGTGCTCCCCGATTGACAGGGTTAGCACACGATGAGCAGTTCTTC.

The chain is built from TRBV24-1 and TRBJ2-4; no firm D call. This CDR3 has 12 residues. Germline V gives CDR1 KGHDR, CDR2 SFDVKD. Trimming left V 2 bases short and J 7 bases short, with 5 bases between. The CDR3 spells CATSDSVNIQYF. The CDR3 DNA is TGTGCCACCAGTGATTCTGTTAACATTCAGTACTTC.

Concerning this clonotype: Given a much more abundant clone one base away, this may be a read error. V usage is TRBV7-2 and J usage is TRBJ1-4; no definite D call. This CDR3 region has 17 residues. Germline CDR1 reads SGHTA; CDR2 reads FQGNSA. The DNA for the CDR3 is TGTGCCAGCAGCCACACTAGGCGCCGTGCAACTAATGAAAATCTGTTTTTT. Translation: CASSHTRRRATNENLFF. Together with reference TRBV7-2 and TRBJ1-4, the CDR3 gives the full variable domain: GAGVSQSPSNKVTEKGKDVELRCDPISGHTALYWYRQSLGQGLEFLIYFQGNSAPDKSGLPSDRFSAERTGGSVSTLTIQRTQQEDSAVYLCASSHTRRRATNENLFFGSGTQLSVL.

The V gene is TRBV11-3, the J gene TRBJ2-7; D is unclear. The V gene's germline CDR1 is SGHNT and CDR2 YENEEA. CDR3 length equals 13 residues. Deletions cut 1 base from V and 5 bases from J, with 9 bases between. The CDR3 spells CASSLGVGNEQYF. The DNA for the CDR3 is TGTGCCAGCAGCTTAGGCGTTGGGAACGAGCAGTACTTC.

This clonotype was recorded a few times. The gene calls are TRBV7-8 and TRBJ2-2; a possible D gene is TRBD2 (6 bases). The CDR3 totals 18 residues. Per the germline V gene, CDR1 is SGHVS and CDR2 is FQNEAQ. Trimming left V 2 bases short and J 4 bases short, with 20 bases between. CDR3 residues: CASSLTPGGRSSTGELFF. CDR3 DNA: TGTGCCAGCAGCTTAACTCCCGGAGGGAGAAGTAGCACCGGGGAGCTGTTTTTT.

Regarding this clonotype: Because the CDR3 is missing its conserved closing phenylalanine or tryptophan, this is likely a read error. The V gene is TRBV28, the J gene TRBJ2-3; TRBD2 matches at 8 bases. The germline gives CDR1 MDHEN, CDR2 SYDVKM. CDR3 length equals 16 residues. V trimming: 4 bases; J trimming: 2 bases; junction bases outside the gene matches: 8. The CDR3 spells CASSSRTSLYTDTQYL. Written as DNA, the CDR3 is TGTGCCAGCAGTTCTCGGACTAGCCTCTACACAGATACGCAGTATTTG.

This clonotype was counted many times. V usage is TRBV7-8 and J usage is TRBJ1-6, with 7 nucleotides matching TRBD1. The CDR3 totals 14 residues. Per the germline V gene, CDR1 is SGHVS and CDR2 is FQNEAQ. V lost 4 bases and J lost 10; bases outside the gene matches: 7. CDR3: CASSSGTVMSPLHF. CDR3 DNA sequence: TGTGCCAGCAGCTCCGGGACAGTAATGTCACCCCTCCACTTT.

This clonotype came up once. The rearrangement uses TRBV28 and TRBJ2-1; the D is unclear. CDR1 and CDR2 from the germline V gene are MDHEN and SYDVKM. The CDR3 contains 17 residues. V shed 2 bases and J shed 0 bases, with 14 bases lying between them. The CDR3 sequence is CASSLPDAYFSYNEQFF. Here the CDR3 DNA reads TGTGCCAGCAGTTTACCCGACGCCTACTTCTCCTACAATGAGCAGTTCTTC.

The V gene is TRBV19, the J gene TRBJ1-6; D uncertain. The CDR3 is 14 amino acids. V lost 5 bases, J lost 6 bases, and 11 bases lay in between. Per the germline V gene, CDR1 is LNHDA and CDR2 is SQIVND (reference sequence). CDR3 DNA: TGTGCCAGTAGTTCTCATGTGGCTAATTCACCCCTCCACTTT. It encodes CASSSHVANSPLHF.